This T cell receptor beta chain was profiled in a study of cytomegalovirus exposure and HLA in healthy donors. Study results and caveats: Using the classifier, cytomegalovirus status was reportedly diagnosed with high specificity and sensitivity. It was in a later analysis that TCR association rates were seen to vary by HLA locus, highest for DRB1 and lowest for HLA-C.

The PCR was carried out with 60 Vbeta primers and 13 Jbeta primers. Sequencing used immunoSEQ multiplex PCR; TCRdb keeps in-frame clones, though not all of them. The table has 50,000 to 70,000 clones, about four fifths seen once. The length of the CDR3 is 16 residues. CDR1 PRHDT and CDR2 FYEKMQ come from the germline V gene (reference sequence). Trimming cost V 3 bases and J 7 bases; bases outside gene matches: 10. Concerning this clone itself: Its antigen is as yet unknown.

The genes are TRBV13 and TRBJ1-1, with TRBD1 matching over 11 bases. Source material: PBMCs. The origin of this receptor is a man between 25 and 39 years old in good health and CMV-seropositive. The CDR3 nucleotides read TGTGCCAGCAGCTTGAGGACAGGGGGCCCGCGGGGTGAAGCTTTCTTT. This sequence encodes CASSLRTGGPRGEAFF.